The 5 T cell receptor beta chains presented below share a single source sample, sequenced in a study of early T cells in non-severe SARS-CoV-2 infection. One entry per CDR3 protein, called by TCRdb with MiXCR from the 5' RACE reads. The table has about 62,000 distinct CDR3 sequences, roughly 8.8% seen once. Sequences were obtained from whole blood. The receptors originated from an adult who was a healthcare worker with PCR-confirmed SARS-CoV-2 infection or an uninfected control (not recorded which).

V gene TRBV7-2 combines with J gene TRBJ1-5; no firm D call. Germline CDR1 reads SGHTA; CDR2 reads FQGNSA. Trimming cost V 1 base and J 2 bases, with 15 bases left between them. CDR3 size: 17 residues. The CDR3 here is CASSLVVVPPGNQPQHF. CDR3 nucleotides: TGTGCCAGCAGCTTAGTGGTCGTTCCCCCAGGCAATCAGCCCCAGCATTTT.

The chain is built from TRBV29-1 and TRBJ2-2, with D perhaps TRBD1 (6 bases). This CDR3 comprises 15 residues. Germline V lookup: CDR1 SQVTM, CDR2 ANQGSEA. The V and J ends lost 5 bases and 3 bases respectively, with 16 bases between them. The CDR3 DNA sequence: TGCAGCGTTAGAACAGGGTTGGGGGACACCGGGGAGCTGTTTTTT. Translated, it gives CSVRTGLGDTGELFF.

The chain links TRBV3-1 to TRBJ1-2, with D unresolved. CDR3 size: 14 residues. Trimming took off 4 bases at V and 4 bases at J, with 13 bases between the two ends. CDR1 and CDR2 from the germline V gene are LGHDT and YNNKEL (reference sequence). The CDR3 bases are TGTGCCAGCAGCCTCTCGACGAATCCCTATGGCTACACCTTC. It specifies CASSLSTNPYGYTF.

This clonotype was seen repeatedly, ten times or more. The chain carries TRBV10-2 and TRBJ2-7; a weak D match, TRBD1 (5 bases). V dropped 0 bases and J dropped 11 bases, with 17 bases sitting between them. Germline lookup yields CDR1 WSHSY and CDR2 SAAADI. This CDR3 has 14 amino acids. In DNA form, the CDR3 reads TGCGCCAGCAGTGAGTCCTTCGGCAGGGCCCGAGAGTACGTC. Translating it yields CASSESFGRAREYV.

At least ten counts were recorded for this clonotype. The chain links TRBV10-3 to TRBJ1-5; no clear D gene. CDR1 is ENHRY, CDR2 SYGVKD, per germline. The CDR3 consists of 14 residues. Between the trimmed V and J ends, which lost 3 bases and 6 bases, there was a span of 12 bases. The CDR3 DNA is TGTGCCATCAGTGATCCGAGTAGAGCTCAGCCCCAGCATTTT. Protein product: CAISDPSRAQPQHF.